A single sample gave rise to the 22 T cell receptor beta chains below, sequenced in a study of cytomegalovirus exposure and HLA in healthy donors. 13 Jbeta primers and 60 Vbeta primers were used for the PCR. Here immunoSEQ multiplex PCR was the method, and the copy in TCRdb shows in-frame clones only, minus some. The table has approximately 130,000 clones, approximately 80% seen once. The sequencing input was PBMCs. All receptors come from a man younger than 35 in good health and CMV-seronegative.

The table lists this clone with a few counts. This sequence joins TRBV10-3 and TRBJ2-3; 9 bases align to TRBD1. Germline V CDR1 and CDR2: ENHRY, SYGVKD. The CDR3 extends over 14 amino acids. The trim removed 10 bases at V and 3 bases at J, leaving 8 bases unmatched. CDR3 sequence: CATTGGQVTDTQYF. The DNA of the CDR3 is TGTGCCACGACAGGGGGGCAGGTGACAGATACGCAGTATTTT.

The chain is built from TRBV19 and TRBJ1-2; a possible D gene is TRBD1 (5 bases). The CDR3 contains 16 residues. Trimming removed 7 bases at V and 8 bases at J, with 26 bases between. Looked up from germline, CDR1 is LNHDA and CDR2 is SQIVND (reference sequence). The CDR3 loop reads CASTPPRDFHTNGYTF. The DNA for the CDR3 is TGTGCCAGTACCCCACCCAGGGATTTCCATACCAACGGCTACACCTTC.

V is TRBV5-8 and J is TRBJ2-5; TRBD2 might be the D (5 bases). CDR1 is SGHTS, CDR2 YDEGEE, per germline. The CDR3 contains 15 residues. Trimming removed 1 base at V and 0 bases at J, with 10 bases between. The CDR3 bases are TGTGCCAGCAGCTTGCGGGGAATGGACCAAGAGACCCAGTACTTC. Translated: CASSLRGMDQETQYF.

The chain is built from TRBV11-2 and TRBJ1-1, with D uncertain. CDR3 size: 13 residues. Germline lookup yields CDR1 SGHAT and CDR2 FQNNGV. Between the trimmed V and J ends, which lost 5 bases and 0 bases, there was a span of 7 bases. Here the CDR3 reads CASSPIVNTEAFF. CDR3 nucleotide sequence: TGTGCCAGCAGCCCAATTGTGAACACTGAAGCTTTCTTT. The full variable domain, in which reference TRBV11-2 and TRBJ1-1 provide the parts outside the CDR3, is EAGVAQSPRYKIIEKRQSVAFWCNPISGHATLYWYQQILGQGPKLLIQFQNNGVVDDSQLPKDRFSAERLKGVDSTLKIQPAKLEDSAVYLCASSPIVNTEAFFGQGTRLTVV.

The gene calls are TRBV11-3 and TRBJ2-1; no clear D. The length of the CDR3 is 16 residues. The V gene lost 4 bases and the J gene lost 0 bases, with 13 bases spanning the gap. Germline lookup yields CDR1 SGHNT and CDR2 YENEEA. CDR3 sequence reads: CASSSAYSPSYNEQFF. The CDR3 DNA reads as TGTGCCAGCAGCTCCGCTTACTCCCCCTCCTACAATGAGCAGTTCTTC.

This clone was found once. The genes are TRBV4-1 and TRBJ2-1, with TRBD2 matching over 15 bases. The V gene end was trimmed by 3 bases and the J gene end by 6 bases; junction bases not matched to a gene: 15. Germline values: CDR1 MGHRA, CDR2 YSYEKL. The CDR3 loop spans 20 amino acids. The CDR3 sequence: CASSHREGLAGGSSSNEQFF. Here the CDR3 DNA reads TGCGCCAGCAGCCACCGAGAAGGACTAGCGGGGGGGTCCTCCAGCAATGAGCAGTTCTTC.

The chain is built from TRBV7-9 and TRBJ2-1; 9 nucleotides agree with TRBD2. CDR1 is SEHNR and CDR2 is FQNEAQ in the germline V gene (reference sequence). V was clipped by 5 bases and J by 6 bases; unmatched bases: 11. CDR3 size: 16 residues. Here the CDR3 reads CASSASVLAGSNEQFF. The CDR3 DNA follows: TGTGCCAGCAGCGCTTCTGTGCTAGCGGGGAGCAATGAGCAGTTCTTC.

This clone was recorded a few times. The chain links TRBV27 to TRBJ2-3; perhaps TRBD1 as D (5 bases). The CDR3 consists of 14 residues. Germline V CDR1 and CDR2: MNHEY, SMNVEV (reference sequence). V was cut by 9 bases and J by 5 bases, with 18 bases left in between. The DNA for the CDR3 is TGTGCCAGTTTAAACCAAAAAGGGGAAGATACGCAGTATTTT. It yields the protein CASLNQKGEDTQYF.

V is TRBV30 and J is TRBJ1-1; D uncertain. Germline V gene sequence: CDR1 GTSNPN, CDR2 SVGIG (reference sequence). CDR3 size: 13 residues. V lost 0 bases and J lost 2, with 7 bases in between. The CDR3 DNA is TGTGCCTGGAGTGTACTACATAACACTGAAGCTTTCTTT. Its protein product is CAWSVLHNTEAFF.

This clone has a handful of counts. This chain connects TRBV6-5 to TRBJ2-3; 9 bases fit TRBD2. Germline lookup yields CDR1 MNHEY and CDR2 SVGAGI. This CDR3 has 15 amino acids. The V segment lost 5 bases and the J segment 4 bases; nucleotides outside the gene matches: 7. The chain's CDR3 is CASSPWERGADTQYF. The CDR3 region has the DNA TGTGCCAGCAGTCCTTGGGAGCGGGGGGCAGATACGCAGTATTTT.

This clone counts as medium-sized. The rearrangement uses TRBV5-8 and TRBJ1-2; D gene ambiguous. Trimming stripped 1 base from V and 6 bases from J, with 13 bases between. Germline CDR1 SGHTS, CDR2 YDEGEE. The CDR3 spans 14 residues. CDR3 amino acids: CASSLLTRSDGYTF. The CDR3 DNA sequence: TGTGCCAGCAGCTTGCTCACCAGAAGCGATGGCTACACCTTC.

This sequence joins TRBV29-1 and TRBJ2-5; D remains unclear. This CDR3 spans 8 amino acids. V lost 7 bases and J lost 5, with 2 bases in between. Germline V gene sequence: CDR1 SQVTM, CDR2 ANQGSEA. Here the CDR3 DNA reads TGCAGCGCGGAGACCCAGTACTTC. Residues: CSAETQYF.

The V gene is TRBV4-1, the J gene TRBJ1-2; perhaps TRBD1 as D (5 bases). Trimming removed 4 bases at V and 4 bases at J, with 22 bases between. The CDR3 loop spans 17 amino acids. Germline CDR1 reads MGHRA; CDR2 reads YSYEKL. CDR3 coding DNA: TGCGCCAGCAGCCCCGGGGGTACCCTACGAGCAGCCTATGGCTACACCTTC. This encodes CASSPGGTLRAAYGYTF.

J is TRBJ2-2 and V is TRBV7-9, with D uncertain. The CDR3 has 14 residues. The V end lost 0 bases, the J end lost 1 base, and 3 bases lay between the germline ends. Per the germline V gene, CDR1 is SEHNR and CDR2 is FQNEAQ (reference sequence). The CDR3 nucleotides read TGTGCCAGCAGCTTAGCCTGGAACACCGGGGAGCTGTTTTTT. Its protein is CASSLAWNTGELFF.

V usage is TRBV5-4 and J usage is TRBJ2-7; D not certain. The CDR3 has 14 residues. The ends were cut back, 0 bases at V and 2 bases at J, with 9 bases in the middle. Germline assignment: CDR1 SGHNT and CDR2 YYREEE (reference sequence). The CDR3 spells CASSLDSRTYEQYF. Written as DNA, the CDR3 is TGTGCCAGCAGCTTGGACAGTAGGACCTACGAGCAGTACTTC.

Concerning this clone itself: Other nucleotide sequences from this sample produce the same CDR3. The chain links TRBV18 to TRBJ2-6, with D hard to call. The germline V and J ends were trimmed by 2 bases and 0 bases, with 5 bases remaining between them. The CDR3 has 15 residues. Per germline, CDR1 KGHSH and CDR2 LQKENI. CDR3 in DNA: TGTGCCAGCTCACCAAGGAGCTCTGGGGCCAACGTCCTGACTTTC. Translation: CASSPRSSGANVLTF.

The chain joins TRBV15 to TRBJ2-5, with 11 positions matching TRBD2. Germline CDR1 LNHNV, CDR2 YYDKDF (reference sequence). Trimming at V came to 0 bases and at J to 4 bases, leaving 1 base not matched to a gene. This CDR3 spans 15 amino acids. Written as DNA, the CDR3 is TGTGCCACCAGCAGAGAAGGGACTAGCGGAGAGACCCAGTACTTC. It translates to CATSREGTSGETQYF.

The rearrangement joins TRBV5-4 to TRBJ2-2, with D tentatively TRBD1 (6 bases). Trimming removed 4 bases at V and 6 bases at J, with 28 bases between. Germline assignment: CDR1 SGHNT and CDR2 YYREEE (reference sequence). This CDR3 has 19 residues. The CDR3 DNA follows: TGTGCCAGCAGCCCAGAGGGACACCCCCATCGGAGCGGTTCCGGGGAGCTGTTTTTT. It is translated as CASSPEGHPHRSGSGELFF.

The chain links TRBV5-1 to TRBJ1-1; TRBD1 aligns across 8 bases. Germline V gene lookup returns CDR1 SGHRS and CDR2 YFSETQ. CDR3 length equals 18 residues. The V and J ends lost 6 bases and 1 base, in that order; junction bases with no gene match: 17. CDR3 sequence reads: CASTKGRGTGVANTEAFF. CDR3 nucleotide sequence: TGCGCCAGCACAAAAGGACGCGGGACAGGAGTGGCGAACACTGAAGCTTTCTTT.

This clone appeared a single time. The rearrangement joins TRBV6-1 to TRBJ1-5, with a possible D match to TRBD1 (5 bases). The V gene's germline CDR1 is MNHNS and CDR2 SASEGT. The CDR3 contains 15 residues. V was pared by 2 bases and J by 4 bases, with 12 bases between. CDR3 residues: CASSERQGSNQPQHF. The CDR3 bases are TGTGCCAGCAGTGAAAGGCAGGGTAGTAATCAGCCCCAGCATTTT.

The chain is built from TRBV30 and TRBJ1-5, with 7 bases aligning to TRBD1. This CDR3 comprises 12 residues. Germline values: CDR1 GTSNPN, CDR2 SVGIG (reference sequence). J was trimmed by 3 bases and V by 5 bases; bases with no gene match: 1. CDR3 DNA: TGTGCCTGGGACAGGGACAATCAGCCCCAGCATTTT. Translated: CAWDRDNQPQHF.

DNA for the CDR3: TGTGCCAACAGACAGGCCGTTAATCAGCCCCAGCATTTT. Its translation is CANRQAVNQPQHF. V gene TRBV10-3 combines with J gene TRBJ1-5; tentative D call: TRBD1 (6 bases). Germline CDR1 reads ENHRY; CDR2 reads SYGVKD. CDR3 size: 13 residues. V lost 10 bases to trimming and J lost 4 bases, with 14 bases between them.